The rows below give T cell receptor beta chains drawn from one sample of a study of regulatory T cells in long-lasting Graves disease. Via MiXCR, TCRdb re-called the multiplex PCR reads, giving one row per CDR3 protein. The table lists approximately 540,000 distinct CDR3 sequences, more than 10% of them singletons. The sample was also reused in another study, on T cells in Graves' hyperthyroidism and ophthalmopathy.

The sequencing here drew on peripheral blood mononuclear cells (PBMCs), taken at new diagnosis, from a patient treated with antithyroid drugs. These receptors originate from a woman in her twenties or thirties with Graves disease. Each CDR3 is given with its conserved first and last residue. A D gene is named only where the DNA matches it firmly. The listing skips clone size in some rows; elsewhere it reads once, few, many or a size class.

TRBD1,TRBJ2-7,many,TRBV27,TGTGCCAGCAGTTTAAGCCGACAGGGCCTAAGGACTTACGAGCAGTACTTC,CASSLSRQGLRTYEQYF
NA,TRBJ2-7,many,TRBV4-1,TGCGCCAGCAGCCAAGCATTCGCCCGGGGGCGACGGGAGCAGTACTTC,CASSQAFARGRREQYF
NA,TRBJ2-7,many,TRBV28,TGTGCCAGCAGTTCGGCCCCGGTTTCGAGGGAGCAGTACTTC,CASSSAPVSREQYF
NA,TRBJ2-3,many,TRBV2,TGTGCCACCCAAACAAGCACAGATACGCAGTATTTT,CATQTSTDTQYF
NA,TRBJ2-2,many,TRBV6-2/TRBV6-3,TGTGCCAGCAGATTGGGGATCGGGGAGCTGTTTTTT,CASRLGIGELFF
NA,TRBJ2-3,NA,TRBV9,TGTGCCAGCGGGAGCGGCACAGATACGCAGTATTTT,CASGSGTDTQYF
NA,TRBJ1-1,many,TRBV6-2/TRBV6-3,TGTGCCAGCAGTTACGCGGCAGGGAACACTGAAGCTTTCTTT,CASSYAAGNTEAFF
TRBD2,TRBJ2-3,many,TRBV7-2,TGTGCCAGCAGCGTCGGGACTAGCGTTCTCACAGATACGCAGTATTTT,CASSVGTSVLTDTQYF
TRBD1,TRBJ2-1,many,TRBV10-3,TGTGCCATCAGCCGGGACAGGGATTACAATGAGCAGTTCTTC,CAISRDRDYNEQFF
NA,TRBJ1-3,many,TRBV27,TGTGCCAGCAGTCCCGCTTACTCGACGGTTCTCTCTGGAAACACCATATATTTT,CASSPAYSTVLSGNTIYF
TRBD2,TRBJ2-1,NA,TRBV6-2/TRBV6-3,TGTGCCAGCAGGACCCCTCCCGGAAGCGGGAGTCGGTTCTTC,CASRTPPGSGSRFF
NA,TRBJ1-4,many,TRBV2,TGTGCCAGCAGTGTCAGACGGGAGGAAAAACTGTTTTTT,CASSVRREEKLFF
NA,TRBJ1-5,few,TRBV28,TGTGCCAGCTGGAATTCCCCCCAGCCCCAGCATTTT,CASWNSPQPQHF
NA,TRBJ1-3,many,TRBV2,TGTGCCAGCATACCGGACATCTCTGGAAACACCATATATTTT,CASIPDISGNTIYF
NA,TRBJ1-2,many,TRBV4-2,TGTGCCAGCAGCCAAGATCTCCAACCGGGACCCAACTATGGCTACACCTTC,CASSQDLQPGPNYGYTF
TRBD1,TRBJ1-2,many,TRBV12-3/TRBV12-4,TGTGCCAGCAGTTCACTCGGGACAGCCTCGAAGGGCTACACCTTC,CASSSLGTASKGYTF
NA,TRBJ1-5,NA,TRBV30,TGTGCCTGGAAGGGGAATCAGCCCCAGCATTTT,CAWKGNQPQHF
NA,TRBJ2-7,NA,TRBV7-8,TGTGCCACCAACGGCGACCTGGGCGAGCAGTACTTC,CATNGDLGEQYF
TRBD2,TRBJ2-7,NA,TRBV7-2,TGTGCCAGCAGCCTCGGTGGACTAGCGGACTACGAGCAGTACTTC,CASSLGGLADYEQYF
NA,TRBJ2-3,many,TRBV11-2,TGTGCCAGCAGCTTATTGTTTGGCGGGACGCGTAGCACAGATACGCAGTATTTT,CASSLLFGGTRSTDTQYF
NA,TRBJ2-1,many,TRBV7-8,TGTGCCAGCAGCTTCTATGACAGGGGAAGGGCCGGGAGGGAATACAATGAGCAGTTCTTC,CASSFYDRGRAGREYNEQFF
TRBD2,TRBJ2-3,many,TRBV11-2,TGTGCCAGCAGCTCCCCGAGACTAGCGAGGCATGTCGCTACGCAGTATTTT,CASSSPRLARHVATQYF
NA,TRBJ1-1,many,TRBV7-9,TGTGCCAGCAGCTCCGGTCCCGGCCAGCTAAACACTGAAGCTTTCTTT,CASSSGPGQLNTEAFF
NA,TRBJ2-1,many,TRBV19,TGTGCCAGCAGTATCGGTTCCTACAATGAGCAGTTCTTC,CASSIGSYNEQFF
NA,TRBJ1-1,NA,TRBV29-1,TGCAGCGTTTGTGGGGGCTGGGGATGGACTGAAGCTTTCTTT,CSVCGGWGWTEAFF
NA,TRBJ1-2,few,TRBV18,TGTGCCAGCTCACCCGAACAGGGAAACAACTATGGCTACACCTTC,CASSPEQGNNYGYTF
TRBD2,TRBJ2-2,few,TRBV4-3,TGCGCCAGCAGCCAGGGCCCAGGACTAGCGGGAAAGGCGAACACCGGGGAGCTGTTTTTT,CASSQGPGLAGKANTGELFF